The clone carrying this T cell receptor (beta chain) appeared once. Its antigen is not known. These data come from a study of cytomegalovirus exposure and HLA in healthy donors. Study results and caveats: Using a false discovery rate of 0.05, a later analysis showed that fewer than 20,000 TCR beta sequences were associated with HLA alleles. It has been reported that TCR beta sequences accurately predicted the HLA-A and HLA-B alleles of most subjects.

13 Jbeta primers and 60 Vbeta primers were used for the PCR. Profiling relied on immunoSEQ multiplex PCR, and the TCRdb table lists in-frame clones only, not all of them. The sample includes about 190,000 clones, about four fifths of them seen just once. The length of the CDR3 is 16 residues. Germline CDR1 and CDR2: ENHRY and SYGVKD. Deletions cut 2 bases from V and 2 bases from J, with 14 bases between. This TCR came from a man between 18 and 35 years old in good health and CMV-seronegative. Specimen: PBMCs. The rearrangement links TRBV10-3 to TRBJ2-3; D is perhaps TRBD2 (6 bases). The CDR3 DNA reads TGTGCCATCAGTGAGACATTGACTAGATCCACAGATACGCAGTATTTT. Translated: CAISETLTRSTDTQYF.